This T cell receptor (beta chain) was sequenced in a study of blood T cell repertoires in COVID-19. Study-level information: Sites across the United States, Italy and Spain contributed samples from acute and convalescent COVID-19. Sample material is recorded as cDNA or gDNA derived from T cells, B-cell-depleted T cells, or PBMCs.

Followed over time, Seattle patients had been enrolled while infection was active. CDR1 MGHDK and CDR2 SYGVNS come from the germline V gene. This CDR3 spans 11 amino acids. V dropped 5 bases and J dropped 4 bases, with 5 bases sitting between them. Per the authors' pipeline: Researchers report that nucleated cell counts were estimated from reference gene primer amplification. Sequencing was performed with immunoSEQ multiplex PCR; in TCRdb, only in-frame clones are kept and a portion is missing. That table furnishes V, J and clone size, whereas the DNA furnished D and trimming. The sample has 150,000 to 200,000 clones; roughly 79% are singletons.

The material sequenced was peripheral blood. The TCR was taken from a woman aged 80 or older with COVID-19, enrolled during active disease. The V and J genes are TRBV25-1 and TRBJ1-2; D is unresolved. CDR3 residues: CASSFLYGYTF. CDR3 DNA: TGTGCCAGCAGTTTCCTCTATGGCTACACCTTC.